A selection of T cell receptor beta chains follows, all from one sample in a study of shared clonotypes between healthy human individuals. Measured with immunoSEQ multiplex PCR; TCRdb has only the in-frame clones, and not every one. The sample comprises roughly 2.4 million clones, approximately 96% of which are singletons, and more than 0.1% rests with the top ten. Material: naive CD4+ T cells sorted from blood. Source of these receptors: a man aged 18 to 29 in good health. Both conserved end residues are part of each CDR3. The order of the fields is D gene, clone size, J gene, V gene, CDR3 protein, CDR3 DNA. D genes are given only for firm matches. Size is omitted from some rows. Given values are once, few, many or a class for expanded clones.

d_call: -
clone_size: -
j_call: TRBJ2-3
v_call: TRBV10-3
cdr3_aa: CAISAEDTQYF
cdr3_nt: TGTGCCATCAGTGCGGAAGATACGCAGTATTTT

d_call: TRBD2
clone_size: -
j_call: TRBJ2-4
v_call: TRBV7-2
cdr3_aa: CASRLASLAKNIQYF
cdr3_nt: TGTGCCAGCAGACTAGCGTCCTTAGCCAAAAACATTCAGTACTTC

d_call: TRBD2
clone_size: -
j_call: TRBJ2-3
v_call: TRBV5-1
cdr3_aa: CASSSLAGETDTQYF
cdr3_nt: TGCGCCAGCAGCTCCTTAGCGGGAGAGACAGATACGCAGTATTTT

d_call: -
clone_size: -
j_call: TRBJ2-5
v_call: TRBV5-1
cdr3_aa: CASSPERQETQYF
cdr3_nt: TGCGCCAGCAGCCCTGAGCGGCAAGAGACCCAGTACTTC

d_call: -
clone_size: -
j_call: TRBJ2-7
v_call: TRBV30
cdr3_aa: CAWSALGQTYEQYF
cdr3_nt: TGTGCCTGGAGTGCCCTCGGACAAACCTACGAGCAGTACTTC

d_call: TRBD1
clone_size: -
j_call: TRBJ1-6
v_call: TRBV27
cdr3_aa: CASSLGGQGKEATSYNSPLHF
cdr3_nt: TGTGCCAGCAGTTTAGGGGGACAGGGGAAGGAGGCTACCTCCTATAATTCACCCCTCCACTTT

d_call: -
clone_size: -
j_call: TRBJ1-5
v_call: TRBV6-1
cdr3_aa: CASSEASIGNQPQHF
cdr3_nt: TGTGCCAGCAGTGAAGCGTCAATTGGCAATCAGCCCCAGCATTTT

d_call: -
clone_size: -
j_call: TRBJ1-5
v_call: TRBV7-6
cdr3_aa: CASSLMPGANNQPQHF
cdr3_nt: TGTGCCAGCAGCTTAATGCCAGGGGCGAACAATCAGCCCCAGCATTTT

d_call: -
clone_size: once
j_call: TRBJ1-4
v_call: TRBV7-9
cdr3_aa: CASSLLGWDEKLFF
cdr3_nt: TGTGCCAGCAGCTTATTGGGGTGGGATGAAAAACTGTTTTTT

d_call: -
clone_size: -
j_call: TRBJ1-5
v_call: TRBV5-4
cdr3_aa: CASSLSPNQPQHF
cdr3_nt: TGTGCCAGCAGCCTCAGCCCAAATCAGCCCCAGCATTTT

d_call: -
clone_size: -
j_call: TRBJ2-6
v_call: TRBV28
cdr3_aa: CASSQPPICLSGANVLTF
cdr3_nt: TGTGCCAGCAGCCAACCCCCGATATGTCTATCTGGGGCCAACGTCCTGACTTTC

d_call: TRBD2
clone_size: -
j_call: TRBJ2-3
v_call: TRBV27
cdr3_aa: CASRGIAGTSTDTQYF
cdr3_nt: TGTGCCAGCAGGGGAATAGCGGGAACTAGCACAGATACGCAGTATTTT

d_call: TRBD1
clone_size: -
j_call: TRBJ1-4
v_call: TRBV4-3
cdr3_aa: CASSPQRATGLGDEKLFF
cdr3_nt: TGCGCCAGCAGCCCTCAACGAGCGACAGGGCTGGGGGATGAAAAACTGTTTTTT

d_call: -
clone_size: -
j_call: TRBJ1-6
v_call: TRBV4-1
cdr3_aa: CASSLRTLSSYNSPLHF
cdr3_nt: TGCGCCAGCAGCCTTCGGACCCTGAGCTCCTATAATTCACCCCTCCACTTT

d_call: -
clone_size: -
j_call: TRBJ2-5
v_call: TRBV30
cdr3_aa: CAWTQGGFIETQYF
cdr3_nt: TGTGCCTGGACCCAGGGGGGCTTTATAGAGACCCAGTACTTC

d_call: -
clone_size: -
j_call: TRBJ1-5
v_call: TRBV28
cdr3_aa: CASSTQIGQGYVQPQHF
cdr3_nt: TGTGCCAGCTCGACTCAGATCGGGCAGGGATATGTTCAGCCCCAGCATTTT

d_call: TRBD2
clone_size: -
j_call: TRBJ2-3
v_call: TRBV7-6
cdr3_aa: CASSLGTGGTHTDTQYF
cdr3_nt: TGTGCCAGCAGCTTAGGAACGGGAGGGACCCACACAGATACGCAGTATTTT

d_call: -
clone_size: -
j_call: TRBJ2-2
v_call: TRBV2
cdr3_aa: CASSVGTGELFF
cdr3_nt: TGTGCCAGCAGTGTGGGGACCGGGGAGCTGTTTTTT

d_call: -
clone_size: -
j_call: TRBJ1-3
v_call: TRBV19
cdr3_aa: CASIPPAGLDGNTIYF
cdr3_nt: TGTGCCAGTATCCCTCCCGCGGGTCTGGATGGGAACACCATATATTTT

d_call: TRBD1
clone_size: -
j_call: TRBJ2-5
v_call: TRBV11-2
cdr3_aa: CASGLGTVETQYF
cdr3_nt: TGTGCCAGCGGACTCGGGACAGTAGAGACCCAGTACTTC

d_call: TRBD2
clone_size: -
j_call: TRBJ2-3
v_call: TRBV28
cdr3_aa: CASSLPAGGFTDTQYF
cdr3_nt: TGTGCCAGCAGTTTACCAGCGGGGGGGTTCACAGATACGCAGTATTTT

d_call: -
clone_size: -
j_call: TRBJ1-1
v_call: TRBV9
cdr3_aa: CASSVGPVNTEAFF
cdr3_nt: TGTGCCAGCAGCGTAGGTCCGGTGAACACTGAAGCTTTCTTT

d_call: TRBD1
clone_size: -
j_call: TRBJ1-2
v_call: TRBV9
cdr3_aa: CASSLGTVYGYTF
cdr3_nt: TGTGCCAGCAGCTTGGGGACAGTGTATGGCTACACCTTC

d_call: TRBD1
clone_size: once
j_call: TRBJ1-5
v_call: TRBV5-1
cdr3_aa: CASSQYRDRGVSQPQHF
cdr3_nt: TGCGCCAGCAGCCAGTACCGGGACAGGGGAGTGAGTCAGCCCCAGCATTTT

d_call: -
clone_size: -
j_call: TRBJ1-4
v_call: TRBV5-8
cdr3_aa: CASSLNSKGLREKLFF
cdr3_nt: TGTGCCAGCAGCTTAAATTCGAAAGGGTTGCGAGAAAAACTGTTTTTT

d_call: -
clone_size: -
j_call: TRBJ1-2
v_call: TRBV30
cdr3_aa: CAWSDRGNYGYTF
cdr3_nt: TGTGCCTGGAGTGATAGGGGTAACTATGGCTACACCTTC

d_call: -
clone_size: -
j_call: TRBJ2-3
v_call: TRBV7-2
cdr3_aa: CASSPNFGDTQYF
cdr3_nt: TGTGCCAGCAGTCCTAATTTTGGAGATACGCAGTATTTT

d_call: -
clone_size: -
j_call: TRBJ2-2
v_call: TRBV30
cdr3_aa: CAWSRRNANTGELFF
cdr3_nt: TGTGCCTGGAGTAGGCGAAACGCGAACACCGGGGAGCTGTTTTTT

d_call: TRBD2
clone_size: -
j_call: TRBJ2-7
v_call: TRBV18
cdr3_aa: CASSPGGGPSGEQYF
cdr3_nt: TGTGCCAGCTCACCGGGGGGAGGGCCCTCCGGGGAGCAGTACTTC

d_call: TRBD1
clone_size: -
j_call: TRBJ1-5
v_call: TRBV7-2
cdr3_aa: CASSLSPGQGDNQPQHF
cdr3_nt: TGTGCCAGCAGCTTATCACCGGGACAGGGGGACAATCAGCCCCAGCATTTT

d_call: -
clone_size: -
j_call: TRBJ2-3
v_call: TRBV4-1
cdr3_aa: CASSQMKWQGGGYSTDTQYF
cdr3_nt: TGCGCCAGCAGCCAAATGAAGTGGCAGGGAGGGGGATATAGCACAGATACGCAGTATTTT

d_call: -
clone_size: -
j_call: TRBJ1-6
v_call: TRBV11-2
cdr3_aa: CASSLRGRGSMNSPLHF
cdr3_nt: TGTGCCAGCAGCTTAAGGGGCAGGGGATCGATGAATTCACCCCTCCACTTT

d_call: -
clone_size: -
j_call: TRBJ1-6
v_call: TRBV7-3
cdr3_aa: CASSVTGNSPLHF
cdr3_nt: TGTGCCAGCAGCGTGACTGGAAATTCACCCCTCCACTTT

d_call: -
clone_size: -
j_call: TRBJ1-4
v_call: TRBV4-1
cdr3_aa: CASSQDVGATNEKLFF
cdr3_nt: TGCGCCAGCAGCCAAGATGTGGGGGCAACTAATGAAAAACTGTTTTTT

d_call: -
clone_size: -
j_call: TRBJ1-1
v_call: TRBV5-1
cdr3_aa: CASSPGAGNTEAFF
cdr3_nt: TGCGCCAGCAGTCCAGGGGCTGGGAACACTGAAGCTTTCTTT

d_call: -
clone_size: -
j_call: TRBJ2-5
v_call: TRBV5-1
cdr3_aa: CASSSNREGTQYF
cdr3_nt: TGCGCCAGCAGCTCTAACAGGGAAGGGACCCAGTACTTC

d_call: -
clone_size: -
j_call: TRBJ1-1
v_call: TRBV6-1
cdr3_aa: CASSSRDMNTEAFF
cdr3_nt: TGTGCCAGCAGTTCCCGGGACATGAACACTGAAGCTTTCTTT

d_call: TRBD2
clone_size: -
j_call: TRBJ2-3
v_call: TRBV7-9
cdr3_aa: CASSSLAGAGGNF
cdr3_nt: TGTGCCAGCAGCTCCCTAGCGGGGGCCGGGGGTAATTTT

d_call: -
clone_size: -
j_call: TRBJ1-2
v_call: TRBV15
cdr3_aa: CATSRGGGPGDGYTF
cdr3_nt: TGTGCCACCAGCAGAGGAGGGGGACCGGGAGATGGCTACACCTTC

d_call: -
clone_size: -
j_call: TRBJ2-1
v_call: TRBV5-1
cdr3_aa: CASRFTGTKVNEQFF
cdr3_nt: TGCGCCAGCAGGTTCACCGGGACCAAGGTCAATGAGCAGTTCTTC

d_call: TRBD1
clone_size: -
j_call: TRBJ1-5
v_call: TRBV7-6
cdr3_aa: CASSSVQGAYQPQHF
cdr3_nt: TGTGCCAGCAGCAGCGTTCAGGGGGCCTATCAGCCCCAGCATTTT